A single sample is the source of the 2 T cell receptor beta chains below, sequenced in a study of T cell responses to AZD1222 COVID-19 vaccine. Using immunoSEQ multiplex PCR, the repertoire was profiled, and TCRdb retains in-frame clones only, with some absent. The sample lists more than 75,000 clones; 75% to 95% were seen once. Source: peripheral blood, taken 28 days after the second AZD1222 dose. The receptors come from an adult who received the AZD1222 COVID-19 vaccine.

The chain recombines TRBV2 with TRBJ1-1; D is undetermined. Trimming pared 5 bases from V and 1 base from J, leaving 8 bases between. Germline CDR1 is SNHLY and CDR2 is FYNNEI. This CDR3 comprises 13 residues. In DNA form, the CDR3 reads TGTGCCAGCAGTTATGGATCGAACACTGAAGCTTTCTTT. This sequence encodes CASSYGSNTEAFF.

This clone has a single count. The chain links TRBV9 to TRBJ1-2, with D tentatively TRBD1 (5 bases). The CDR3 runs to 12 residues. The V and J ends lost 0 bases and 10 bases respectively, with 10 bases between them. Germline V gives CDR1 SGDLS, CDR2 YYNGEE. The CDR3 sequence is CASSVGGRVYTF. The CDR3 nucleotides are TGTGCCAGCAGCGTAGGTGGCAGGGTCTACACCTTC. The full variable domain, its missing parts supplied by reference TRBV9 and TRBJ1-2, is DSGVTQTPKHLITATGQRVTLRCSPRSGDLSVYWYQQSLDQGLQFLIQYYNGEERAKGNILERFSAQQFPDLHSELNLSSLELGDSALYFCASSVGGRVYTFGSGTRLTVV.